By share of the sample, the clone carrying this T cell receptor (beta chain) is medium-sized. Its specificity is unknown. The data were taken from a study of T cell clonotyping in hematopoietic cell transplantation. The CDR3 spans 11 residues. Trimming shortened V by 1 base and J by 10 bases, and 5 bases separated the two germline ends. Germline CDR1 reads SGHDN; CDR2 reads FVKESK. Assay: immunoSEQ multiplex PCR; the TCRdb copy retains only in-frame clones and omits some. This table holds approximately 7,000 clones, around 35% found once. Study results and limitations: Few recipient clonotypes overlapped donors; over 95% were de novo at given depth.

V gene TRBV14 combines with J gene TRBJ2-1; D may correspond to TRBD1 or TRBD2 (5 bases each). Specimen: peripheral blood mononuclear cells, collected 30 days after allogeneic stem cell transplant. This clonotype was sampled from a female patient between 60 and 69 years old who had an allogeneic stem cell transplant, so the T cells may come from the graft donor. Some clones in this sample may be carry-over from other donors' samples. CDR3 sequence: CASSQGGEQFF. The CDR3 DNA reads TGTGCCAGCAGCCAAGGGGGGGAGCAGTTCTTC.